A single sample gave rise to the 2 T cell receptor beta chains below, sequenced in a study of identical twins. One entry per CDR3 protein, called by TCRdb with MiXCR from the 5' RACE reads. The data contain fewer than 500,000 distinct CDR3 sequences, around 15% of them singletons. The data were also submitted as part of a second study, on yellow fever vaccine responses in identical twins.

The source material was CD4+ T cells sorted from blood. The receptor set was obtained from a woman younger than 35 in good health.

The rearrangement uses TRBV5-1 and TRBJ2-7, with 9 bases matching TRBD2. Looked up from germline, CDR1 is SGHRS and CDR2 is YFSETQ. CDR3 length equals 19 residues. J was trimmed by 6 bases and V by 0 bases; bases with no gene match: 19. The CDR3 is CASSLDGTRASGKVTEQYF. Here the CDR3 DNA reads TGCGCCAGCAGCTTGGATGGCACAAGGGCTAGCGGGAAAGTCACCGAGCAGTACTTC.

CDR3 DNA: TGTGCCAGCAGCTTTTCATGGGGGGCTGGCACAGATACGCAGTATTTT. As protein: CASSFSWGAGTDTQYF. The V gene is TRBV7-2, the J gene TRBJ2-3; tentatively, D is TRBD1 or TRBD2 (6 bases each). Trimming stripped 3 bases from V and 1 base from J, with 14 bases between. This CDR3 has 16 amino acids. The germline gives CDR1 SGHTA, CDR2 FQGNSA.